This paragraph covers one T cell receptor beta chain sequence. Its specificity is unknown. These data come from a study of CXCR3-negative and CXCR3-positive naive CD8 T cells. CDR1 and CDR2 (germline): DFQATT, SNEGSKA (reference sequence). The CDR3 sequence is 13 residues long. Study results and caveats: Comparison of naive cells showed more hydrophobic TRB CDR3s in CXCR3-positive than in CXCR3-negative naive cells.

TRB cDNA libraries were made by UMI-labeled 5' RACE. TCRdb reprocessed the 5' RACE reads; each CDR3 protein has one entry and no DNA is given. The sample yields over 55,000 distinct CDR3 sequences, of which the top ten take up 0.5% to 0.55%. The chain joins TRBV20-1 to TRBJ2-7; absent DNA, TCRdb's TRBD1 call cannot be checked. This receptor was identified in a human donor in good health. Some clones in this sample may be carry-over from other donors' samples. The sample was naive CXCR3+ CD8+ T cells from blood. Sample subset: CD45RO-CCR7+CD27+CD95- naive CD8+ T cells expressing CXCR3 (TNR3+). The CDR3 here is CSAPGQGPYEQYF.